This TCR beta chain was sequenced during a study of cytotoxic CD8 clonotypes in ibrutinib-treated CLL. Study-level points and caveats: Sampling time points were not equivalent between sustained-remission and progressing patients.

V dropped 6 bases and J dropped 1; count of bases not matched to a gene: 3. This CDR3 spans 15 amino acids. Germline CDR1 SGHAT, CDR2 FQDESV (reference sequence). Comments on this clone: Its antigen is unknown.

Some clones are missing from TCRdb's copy, which holds only in-frame ones; the method was immunoSEQ multiplex PCR. The sample consists of under 300,000 clones, around 70% of them appearing once. This TCR derives from a human donor with chronic lymphocytic leukemia. The chain links TRBV11-1 to TRBJ2-3; the match to TRBD2 covers 11 bases. The sequences come from PBMCs, collected after 24 months of ibrutinib treatment. The CDR3 DNA follows: TGTGCCAGCAGTCAACTAGCGGGGGGCACAGATACGCAGTATTTT. Translation gives CASSQLAGGTDTQYF.